This T cell receptor (beta chain) came from a study of B cell selection in AIRE deficiency. Whole-study results and caveats: Around 33% of healthy-donor shared Treg TCRbeta sequences appeared in patient Tconv cells. Shared Treg sequences had shorter CDR3s, biased toward rearrangements with few non-templated insertions.

A remark on this clone: The antigen is unknown.

The regulatory T cell sort gate was CD4+CD25hiCD127low/negative. Original analysis: Treg pools: some 5.6x10^4 distinct patient, approximately 8.8x10^4 donor TCRbeta sequences. Measured with immunoSEQ multiplex PCR; TCRdb has only the in-frame clones, and not every one. For V, J and clone size, that table is used; D and trimming come from the DNA. Of 20,000 to 30,000 clones in the sample, roughly 90% were seen once. Trimming stripped 3 bases from V and 0 bases from J, with 6 bases between. This CDR3 has 14 amino acids. Germline CDR1 SGHTA, CDR2 FQGNSA. The source material was CD4+CD25+ Tregs sorted from PBMCs. J is TRBJ1-3 and V is TRBV7-2; D is unclear. This TCR was recovered from a human donor in good health. As DNA, the CDR3 is TGTGCCAGCAGCTTCCTATACTCTGGAAACACCATATATTTT. This codes for CASSFLYSGNTIYF.